This T cell receptor beta chain was retrieved from a study of a mutant IDH1 vaccine in newly diagnosed glioma. Clones were read by immunoSEQ multiplex PCR, and TCRdb kept only the in-frame ones, dropping some. The sample holds 70,000 to 100,000 clones, roughly four fifths seen once. Noted time point: baseline, week 1 (first vaccination visit). Specified treatment: pre-vaccination baseline after standard-of-care therapy. The sample here was PBMCs, taken from a glioma patient treated with radiotherapy, temozolomide or both. The sequence came from a man aged 40-50 years with glioma. Some clones in this sample may be carry-over from other donors' samples.

CDR3 nucleotides: TGTGCCAGCAGCCAAGCGGGACAGGGGACGGGCTACACCATATATTTT. Translation gives CASSQAGQGTGYTIYF. The chain couples TRBV4-2 to TRBJ1-3; 10 bases line up with TRBD1. Germline V lookup: CDR1 LGHNA, CDR2 YNFKEQ. The CDR3 runs to 16 residues. V shed 1 base, J shed 8 bases, and the junction held 8 bases outside the gene matches.